These 13 T cell receptor beta chains came from one sample sequenced in a study of cytomegalovirus exposure and HLA in healthy donors. PCR primers comprised 60 Vbeta and 13 Jbeta primers. The data were produced by immunoSEQ multiplex PCR, yet TCRdb's version contains in-frame clones alone and is incomplete. The sample is made up of some 130,000 clones, and the top ten hold approximately 1.8% of it. The sample comprised PBMCs. These receptors were taken from a man aged 18 to 29 in good health and CMV-seronegative.

This chain connects TRBV7-2 to TRBJ2-7; 11 nucleotides agree with TRBD1. The ends lost 5 bases at V and 2 bases at J; junction bases unmatched: 14. Germline V gene sequence: CDR1 SGHTA, CDR2 FQGNSA. The CDR3 contains 18 residues. CDR3 residues: CASSQKPGTGGSTYEQYF. The DNA of the CDR3 is TGTGCCAGCAGCCAAAAACCCGGGACAGGGGGTAGTACCTACGAGCAGTACTTC. The whole variable domain, remainder taken from reference TRBV7-2 and TRBJ2-7, is GAGVSQSPSNKVTEKGKDVELRCDPISGHTALYWYRQSLGQGLEFLIYFQGNSAPDKSGLPSDRFSAERTGGSVSTLTIQRTQQEDSAVYLCASSQKPGTGGSTYEQYFGPGTRLTVT.

This sequence joins TRBV19 and TRBJ1-1, with 9 bases matching TRBD1. The V and J ends lost 7 bases and 4 bases, in that order; junction bases with no gene match: 4. The CDR3 runs to 13 residues. In germline, CDR1 is LNHDA, CDR2 SQIVND (reference sequence). For the CDR3, the DNA is TGTGCCAGTACCAGGACAGGGGTCACTGAAGCTTTCTTT. Translating it yields CASTRTGVTEAFF.

The chain recombines TRBV7-8 with TRBJ1-1; a possible D gene is TRBD1 (6 bases). V lost 5 bases, J lost 7 bases, and 23 bases lay in between. Per the germline V gene, CDR1 is SGHVS and CDR2 is FQNEAQ. The CDR3 runs to 16 residues. This chain's CDR3 is CASSTRQVNQLNEAFF. The CDR3 DNA reads as TGTGCCAGCAGCACCCGACAGGTGAATCAACTTAATGAAGCTTTCTTT.

CDR3 residues: CASTPTSGRGEKLFF. The CDR3 nucleotides are TGTGCCAGCACCCCAACCTCGGGGAGAGGGGAAAAACTGTTTTTT. This rearrangement joins TRBV7-2 to TRBJ1-4; D is undetermined. CDR1 is SGHTA and CDR2 is FQGNSA in the germline V gene. The CDR3 loop spans 15 amino acids. V lost 7 bases and J lost 8, with 20 bases in between.

The chain has TRBV6-4 and TRBJ2-3; possibly TRBD2 for D (6 bases). The germline V and J ends were trimmed by 8 bases and 2 bases, with 11 bases remaining between them. The CDR3 has 13 residues. The germline gives CDR1 MRHNA, CDR2 SNTAGT. CDR3 in amino acids: CASAGTPTDTQYF. The CDR3 DNA reads TGTGCCAGCGCCGGGACTCCCACAGATACGCAGTATTTT.

The CDR3 DNA follows: TGTGCCAGCAGCTCACCTCCCGAGTACGAGACCCAGTACTTC. It encodes CASSSPPEYETQYF. V usage is TRBV5-6 and J usage is TRBJ2-5, with D unresolved. Trimming removed 3 bases from V and 5 bases from J, with 14 bases in between. The CDR3 extends over 14 amino acids. Germline-derived CDR1 and CDR2 are SGHDT and YYEEEE. Full variable domain (missing parts from reference TRBV5-6 and TRBJ2-5): DAGVTQSPTHLIKTRGQQVTLRCSPKSGHDTVSWYQQALGQGPQFIFQYYEEEERQRGNFPDRFSGHQFPNYSSELNVNALLLGDSALYLCASSSPPEYETQYFGPGTRLLVL.

This rearrangement joins TRBV7-9 to TRBJ2-2, with 7 bases that match TRBD2. Germline trimming cut 5 bases from V and 2 bases from J; bases unmatched to any gene: 17. The germline V gene encodes CDR1 SEHNR and CDR2 FQNEAQ (reference sequence). This CDR3 is built from 19 residues. CDR3 DNA sequence: TGTGCCAGCAGCCTAAAAGCGGGATCCTCGGGGCCAAACACCGGGGAGCTGTTTTTT. Its protein product is CASSLKAGSSGPNTGELFF.

The V call is TRBV4-1, the J call TRBJ1-1, with 10 nucleotides matching TRBD1. The CDR3 runs 17 residues. After removal of 3 bases from V and 1 base from J, the junction contained 8 bases not matched to a gene. Germline V gene lookup returns CDR1 MGHRA and CDR2 YSYEKL. The CDR3 DNA sequence: TGCGCCAGCAGCCACCCGGGACAGGGGATCTCGAACACTGAAGCTTTCTTT. Translation gives CASSHPGQGISNTEAFF.

This chain links TRBV14 with TRBJ1-6; the D gene is possibly TRBD1 (5 bases). The CDR3 contains 15 residues. Germline values: CDR1 SGHDN, CDR2 FVKESK. V lost 0 bases, J lost 9 bases, and 12 bases lay in between. The CDR3 here is CASSQDTGWSSPLHF. DNA for the CDR3: TGTGCCAGCAGCCAAGACACAGGCTGGAGTTCACCCCTCCACTTT.

The rearrangement joins TRBV5-4 to TRBJ2-7; D gene uncertain. V was pared by 4 bases and J by 6 bases, with 11 bases between. Germline V gene lookup returns CDR1 SGHNT and CDR2 YYREEE (reference sequence). The CDR3 is 12 residues long. In DNA form, the CDR3 reads TGTGCCAGCAGCGTTGGCGGTCTCGAGCAGTACTTC. Translated: CASSVGGLEQYF.

The chain is built from TRBV18 and TRBJ2-7; 8 bases fit TRBD1. The CDR3 length is 13 residues. V trimming: 8 bases; J trimming: 3 bases; junction bases outside the gene matches: 6. Germline CDR1 reads KGHSH; CDR2 reads LQKENI. CDR3 protein: CASLRQGNYEQYF. The CDR3 nucleotides read TGTGCCAGCCTCCGACAGGGGAACTACGAGCAGTACTTC.

The rearrangement joins TRBV28 to TRBJ1-5; tentatively, D is TRBD1 (5 bases). CDR3 length: 16 amino acids. Deletions cut 5 bases from V and 1 base from J, with 15 bases between. Looked up from germline, CDR1 is MDHEN and CDR2 is SYDVKM. The CDR3 DNA reads TGTGCCAGCAGTCCCGCTGGGGGGATGAGCAATCAGCCCCAGCATTTT. This translates into CASSPAGGMSNQPQHF.

In the case of this clone: The same CDR3 can be traced to other DNA sequences in this sample. This chain connects TRBV9 to TRBJ1-4, with TRBD1 matching 10 bases. The CDR3 spans 14 residues. Germline CDR1 is SGDLS and CDR2 is YYNGEE. Trimming removed 0 bases from V and 7 bases from J; junction bases left unmatched: 0. The CDR3 coding sequence is TGTGCCAGCAGCGTAGGACAGGGGGCTGAAAAACTGTTTTTT. As protein: CASSVGQGAEKLFF. Variable domain in full (rest from reference TRBV9 and TRBJ1-4): DSGVTQTPKHLITATGQRVTLRCSPRSGDLSVYWYQQSLDQGLQFLIQYYNGEERAKGNILERFSAQQFPDLHSELNLSSLELGDSALYFCASSVGQGAEKLFFGSGTQLSVL.